This T cell receptor (beta chain) was sequenced in a study of human T cells and chemical hapten exposure. Regarding the study as a whole: There were significantly more large CDR3 similarity clusters among expanded TCRs than among controls.

This clonotype has at least ten counts. Its antigen is not identified. The study used a library that attached unique molecular identifiers to individual cDNA molecules. Authors' methods: There were a median of around 100,000 TCRs per sample, with a range from roughly 20,000 to 700,000. A single record per CDR3 protein comes from TCRdb applying MiXCR to the RACE reads. TCRdb's processing, not the study's, gives the V and J calls here. The sample consists of roughly 72,000 distinct CDR3 sequences, 10% to 13% of them appearing once. Documented time point: patch test 1, 2 weeks after DPC sensitization. Treatment denoted: therapeutic diphenylcyclopropenone sensitization with weekly scalp DPC. The CDR3 spans 16 residues. V lost 1 base, J lost 3 bases, and 16 bases lay in between. Looked up from germline, CDR1 is SGHVS and CDR2 is FNYEAQ.

This material consisted of whole blood, taken in connection with sensitization to the hapten diphenylcyclopropenone (DPC). The chain uses TRBV7-6 and TRBJ2-7, with a possible D match to TRBD2 (7 bases). The sequence derives from a woman aged 50 to 60 with alopecia areata. Some clones in this sample may be carry-over from other donors' samples. The DNA of the CDR3 is TGTGCCAGCAGCTTAGGCGGGGGCCTGGTTAACTACGAGCAGTACTTC. Its translation: CASSLGGGLVNYEQYF.